This passage covers 31 T cell receptor beta chains from one sample sequenced in a study of blood T cell repertoires in COVID-19. Generated by immunoSEQ multiplex PCR, the TCRdb table keeps only in-frame clones and is missing some. The data hold 200,000 to 250,000 clones, with around 88% observed a single time. The sequenced material came from PBMCs or T cells enriched from blood (not recorded which). Source of these receptors: a woman aged 45-60 years with acute COVID-19.

This chain links TRBV19 with TRBJ1-1; 9 positions agree with TRBD1. V shed 5 bases, J shed 1 base, and the junction held 5 bases outside the gene matches. Looked up from germline, CDR1 is LNHDA and CDR2 is SQIVND (reference sequence). The CDR3 spans 15 residues. The CDR3 bases are TGTGCCAGTAGTCCAACAGGGGGCGGGAACACTGAAGCTTTCTTT. As protein: CASSPTGGGNTEAFF.

This sequence joins TRBV5-1 and TRBJ2-3, with 7 bases identical to TRBD2. With 0 bases clipped from V and 2 bases from J, the junction kept 6 bases outside the gene matches. Germline CDR1 is SGHRS and CDR2 is YFSETQ. There are 16 residues in the CDR3. The CDR3 DNA reads TGCGCCAGCAGCTTGGGACCAGCGGGAATCACAGATACGCAGTATTTT. Protein sequence: CASSLGPAGITDTQYF.

CDR3 amino acids: CASNKRGGRTDTQYF. The DNA for the CDR3 is TGTGCCAGCAACAAGCGGGGGGGACGCACAGATACGCAGTATTTT. This chain links TRBV27 with TRBJ2-3, with 10 bases fitting TRBD2. Per the germline V gene, CDR1 is MNHEY and CDR2 is SMNVEV (reference sequence). The length of the CDR3 is 15 residues. V lost 7 bases, J lost 1 base, and 5 bases stayed unmatched.

Points on this clone: Other DNA sequences from this sample encode an identical CDR3 as well. The chain has TRBV12-3 or TRBV12-4 and TRBJ1-5; tentative D call: TRBD1 (6 bases). The V end was cut by 2 bases, the J end by 4 bases, with 6 bases between. The CDR3 totals 13 residues. In DNA, the CDR3 is TGTGCCAGCAGTTTAAGGGGGAATCAGCCCCAGCATTTT. Protein product: CASSLRGNQPQHF.

V is TRBV2 and J is TRBJ2-7, with TRBD2 matching over 14 bases. CDR1 is SNHLY and CDR2 is FYNNEI in the germline V gene. The CDR3 runs to 16 residues. The V gene end was trimmed by 5 bases and the J gene end by 4 bases; junction bases not matched to a gene: 7. The CDR3 sequence is CASSSGTSGSGYEQYF. CDR3 nucleotides: TGTGCCAGCAGTTCCGGGACTAGCGGGAGTGGGTACGAGCAGTACTTC.

The chain joins TRBV7-3 to TRBJ1-1, with 7 bases matching TRBD1. V was pared by 5 bases and J by 1 base, with 4 bases of the junction left unmatched. CDR1 and CDR2 (germline): SGHTA, FQGTGA. CDR3 size: 14 residues. For the CDR3, the DNA is TGTGCCAGCAGCCTCGGGACAGAGAACACTGAAGCTTTCTTT. The encoded protein is CASSLGTENTEAFF.

This clone was detected once. The rearrangement links TRBV9 to TRBJ2-3, with TRBD2 matching 10 bases. This CDR3 region has 17 residues. J lost 1 base, V lost 0 bases, and 5 bases had no gene match. Germline V gives CDR1 SGDLS, CDR2 YYNGEE. CDR3 protein: CASSVGLAGGRTDTQYF. The CDR3 DNA reads as TGTGCCAGCAGCGTAGGTTTAGCGGGAGGCCGCACAGATACGCAGTATTTT.

V and J are TRBV7-2 and TRBJ2-7, with 16 bases fitting TRBD2. Germline-derived CDR1 and CDR2 are SGHTA and FQGNSA. The trim removed 3 bases at V and 0 bases at J, leaving 5 bases unmatched. This CDR3 region has 18 residues. CDR3 sequence (DNA): TGTGCCAGCAGCTTTGGGACTAGCGGGAGGGTGAGCTCCTACGAGCAGTACTTC. This sequence encodes CASSFGTSGRVSSYEQYF. The full variable domain, with the rest looked up from reference TRBV7-2 and TRBJ2-7, is GAGVSQSPSNKVTEKGKDVELRCDPISGHTALYWYRQSLGQGLEFLIYFQGNSAPDKSGLPSDRFSAERTGGSVSTLTIQRTQQEDSAVYLCASSFGTSGRVSSYEQYFGPGTRLTVT.

The chain combines TRBV3-1 (or the pseudogene TRBV3-2) with TRBJ2-3; possibly TRBD2 for D (6 bases). Germline CDR1 LGHDT, CDR2 YNNKEL (reference sequence). This CDR3 region has 20 residues. Trimming removed 0 bases from V and 0 bases from J, with 22 bases in between. CDR3 protein: CASSQERLYRRRGSTDTQYF. The CDR3 DNA follows: TGTGCCAGCAGCCAAGAAAGGTTGTATCGGCGGCGGGGCAGCACAGATACGCAGTATTTT.

The V gene is TRBV29-1, the J gene TRBJ1-3; D may be TRBD1 (5 bases). The CDR3 runs 14 residues. The V gene lost 7 bases and the J gene lost 0 bases, with 13 bases spanning the gap. Per germline, CDR1 SQVTM and CDR2 ANQGSEA. Here the CDR3 DNA reads TGCAGCGCGTCCAGGGCCAACTCTGGAAACACCATATATTTT. Amino acid sequence: CSASRANSGNTIYF.

The chain couples TRBV4-1 to TRBJ2-7, with 8 positions matching TRBD2. CDR1 and CDR2 (germline): MGHRA, YSYEKL. The CDR3 spans 19 residues. With 1 base clipped from V and 0 bases from J, the junction kept 14 bases outside the gene matches. CDR3 residues: CASSQARVSLAGHSYEQYF. The CDR3 DNA is TGCGCCAGCAGCCAAGCCCGCGTTAGTCTAGCGGGCCACTCCTACGAGCAGTACTTC.

The V gene is TRBV28, the J gene TRBJ2-1; TRBD2 might be the D (6 bases). The CDR3 has 15 amino acids. Trimming shortened V by 7 bases and J by 3 bases, and 16 bases separated the two germline ends. Germline V CDR1 and CDR2: MDHEN, SYDVKM. Here the CDR3 reads CASTGTSSIYNEQFF. The CDR3 nucleotides are TGTGCCAGCACCGGGACTTCCTCAATCTACAATGAGCAGTTCTTC.

The rearrangement uses TRBV29-1 and TRBJ2-1; 11 bases line up with TRBD2. CDR1 is SQVTM and CDR2 is ANQGSEA in the germline V gene. CDR3 size: 13 residues. Unmatched junction bases numbered 8, after V lost 7 bases and J lost 9 bases. The CDR3 protein is CSGSGRAEGEQFF. CDR3 bases: TGCAGCGGTAGCGGGAGGGCCGAGGGTGAGCAGTTCTTC.

This chain links TRBV2 with TRBJ2-5, with D perhaps TRBD1 (6 bases). V lost 0 bases and J 4 bases, leaving 9 bases between the germline ends. Germline V gives CDR1 SNHLY, CDR2 FYNNEI. This CDR3 spans 14 amino acids. The CDR3 loop is CASSEAMGAETQYF. CDR3 in DNA: TGTGCCAGCAGTGAAGCGATGGGGGCAGAGACCCAGTACTTC.

CDR3 loop: CASSHGQANQPQHF. CDR3 DNA sequence: TGTGCCAGCAGCCACGGACAGGCAAATCAGCCCCAGCATTTT. The chain has TRBV3-1 (or the pseudogene TRBV3-2) and TRBJ1-5; 7 bases are shared with TRBD1. Trimming cost V 3 bases and J 4 bases; bases outside gene matches: 3. Germline values: CDR1 LGHDT, CDR2 YNNKEL (reference sequence). The CDR3 consists of 14 residues.

The chain carries TRBV28 and TRBJ2-2; tentatively, D is TRBD2 (5 bases). Germline CDR1 reads MDHEN; CDR2 reads SYDVKM. The CDR3 is 16 amino acids. Trimming pared 5 bases from V and 4 bases from J, leaving 17 bases between. CDR3 bases: TGTGCCAGCAGTCCAACTAGTAGAATACGCACCGGGGAGCTGTTTTTT. It yields the protein CASSPTSRIRTGELFF.

This clone occurred once. The chain recombines TRBV28 with TRBJ2-4, with 11 bases that match TRBD1. Germline values: CDR1 MDHEN, CDR2 SYDVKM. This CDR3 spans 17 amino acids. V lost 7 bases to trimming and J lost 1 base; unmatched junction nucleotides: 9. The CDR3: CASNPWDRGSAKNIQYF. The CDR3 nucleotides are TGTGCCAGCAACCCTTGGGACAGGGGGTCGGCCAAAAACATTCAGTACTTC.

The J gene is TRBJ1-2, the V gene TRBV7-3, with TRBD1 as a possible D gene (5 bases). There are 14 residues in the CDR3. CDR1 is SGHTA, CDR2 FQGTGA, per germline. V lost 5 bases, J lost 0 bases, and 10 bases lay in between. As DNA, the CDR3 is TGTGCCAGCAGCCCCGGGGGGTCTAACTATGGCTACACCTTC. It is translated as CASSPGGSNYGYTF.

The V and J genes are TRBV28 and TRBJ1-1; TRBD1 aligns across 8 bases. This CDR3 has 12 amino acids. The J segment lost 6 bases and the V segment lost 5 bases, leaving 2 bases of the junction unmatched. Germline CDR1 MDHEN, CDR2 SYDVKM. Here the CDR3 reads CASSRTGSEAFF. In DNA form, the CDR3 reads TGTGCCAGCAGTAGGACAGGGTCTGAAGCTTTCTTT.

V is TRBV18 and J is TRBJ2-7, with 8 bases lining up with TRBD1. The CDR3 covers 14 residues. CDR1 and CDR2 from the germline V gene are KGHSH and LQKENI. V gave up 3 bases and J gave up 3 bases; unmatched junction bases: 4. The CDR3 loop reads CASSPDRAHYEQYF. In nucleotides, the CDR3 is TGTGCCAGCTCACCGGACAGGGCCCACTACGAGCAGTACTTC.

The chain employs TRBV6-5 and TRBJ1-6, with 7 bases lining up with TRBD1. The length of the CDR3 is 15 residues. Germline values: CDR1 MNHEY, CDR2 SVGAGI. Trimming cost V 6 bases and J 5 bases; bases outside gene matches: 7. The CDR3 is CASRSGQNNNSPLHF. The DNA for the CDR3 is TGTGCCAGCAGATCGGGACAGAATAATAATTCACCCCTCCACTTT.

This chain links TRBV29-1 with TRBJ1-1; D gene ambiguous. Germline V CDR1 and CDR2: SQVTM, ANQGSEA. This CDR3 contains 11 residues. V was shortened by 6 bases and J by 1 base, with 6 bases between the two germline ends. The CDR3, as DNA: TGCAGCGTGCAGGAGAACACTGAAGCTTTCTTT. Translated, it gives CSVQENTEAFF.

The gene calls are TRBV7-6 and TRBJ2-2, with 12 bases lining up with TRBD2. The CDR3 has 16 residues. CDR1 and CDR2 (germline): SGHVS, FNYEAQ. V was clipped by 3 bases and J by 6 bases; unmatched bases: 5. The DNA of the CDR3 is TGTGCCAGCAGCTTGACTAGCGGGGGAGGGGCCGGGGAGCTGTTTTTT. Amino acids: CASSLTSGGGAGELFF.

CDR3: CASRRSGLDNSPLHF. The CDR3 coding sequence is TGCGCCAGCAGGCGGTCAGGGCTCGATAATTCACCCCTCCACTTT. This chain joins TRBV5-1 and TRBJ1-6, with D possibly matching TRBD1 (5 bases). Germline V gives CDR1 SGHRS, CDR2 YFSETQ. The V gene lost 5 bases and the J gene lost 5 bases, with 14 bases spanning the gap. This CDR3 contains 15 residues.

The chain couples TRBV27 to TRBJ2-7, with 7 bases aligning to TRBD2. Germline V CDR1 and CDR2: MNHEY, SMNVEV (reference sequence). This CDR3 is built from 16 residues. With 2 bases clipped from V and 0 bases from J, the junction kept 7 bases outside the gene matches. The CDR3 coding sequence is TGTGCCAGCAGTTTAGTTGGGGGGGTACCCTCCTACGAGCAGTACTTC. Amino acid sequence: CASSLVGGVPSYEQYF.

A word on this clone: Other DNA sequences of this sample code for an identical CDR3. This chain links TRBV9 with TRBJ1-3, with D possibly matching TRBD1 (5 bases). This CDR3 spans 15 amino acids. Trimming pared 0 bases from V and 0 bases from J, leaving 7 bases between. Germline V gene sequence: CDR1 SGDLS, CDR2 YYNGEE. The CDR3 protein is CASSVGQYSGNTIYF. CDR3 nucleotides: TGTGCCAGCAGCGTAGGACAGTACTCTGGAAACACCATATATTTT.

The chain has TRBV27 and TRBJ1-5, with 9 bases aligning to TRBD1. CDR3 length: 18 residues. With 6 bases clipped from V and 0 bases from J, the junction kept 12 bases outside the gene matches. CDR1 is MNHEY, CDR2 SMNVEV, per germline (reference sequence). The CDR3 coding sequence is TGTGCCAGCAGACCTAGGACAGGGGCGACCGATAGCAATCAGCCCCAGCATTTT. This gives the protein CASRPRTGATDSNQPQHF.

The CDR3, as DNA: TGTGCCAGCTCAGCTCAGGAAGACTATGGCTACACCTTC. This translates into CASSAQEDYGYTF. The rearrangement joins TRBV18 to TRBJ1-2; D uncertain. The CDR3 covers 13 residues. The V end was cut by 5 bases, the J end by 3 bases, with 10 bases between. Germline V gene sequence: CDR1 KGHSH, CDR2 LQKENI.

The chain links TRBV28 to TRBJ1-3; 8 nucleotides agree with TRBD1. This CDR3 contains 13 residues. The V gene end was trimmed by 10 bases and the J gene end by 6 bases; junction bases not matched to a gene: 8. Germline V gives CDR1 MDHEN, CDR2 SYDVKM. CDR3 in amino acids: CATGGQGANTIYF. CDR3 sequence (DNA): TGTGCCACAGGGGGGCAGGGGGCAAACACCATATATTTT. Using reference TRBV28 and TRBJ1-3 for the parts outside the CDR3, the full variable domain is DVKVTQSSRYLVKRTGEKVFLECVQDMDHENMFWYRQDPGLGLRLIYFSYDVKMKEKGDIPEGYSVSREKKERFSLILESASTNQTSMYLCATGGQGANTIYFGEGSWLTVV.

The rearrangement links TRBV6-5 to TRBJ1-3; D possibly corresponds to TRBD1 (5 bases). CDR3 length equals 15 residues. V was cut by 0 bases and J by 4 bases, with 10 bases left in between. Germline V lookup: CDR1 MNHEY, CDR2 SVGAGI. CDR3 protein: CASSYSRTSGNTIYF. For the CDR3, the DNA is TGTGCCAGCAGTTACTCTCGGACATCGGGAAACACCATATATTTT.

The rearrangement links TRBV5-1 to TRBJ2-4; D gene ambiguous. Germline V lookup: CDR1 SGHRS, CDR2 YFSETQ. V lost 0 bases and J lost 0, with 7 bases in between. The CDR3 sequence is 15 residues long. The CDR3 bases are TGCGCCAGCAGCTTGGCCGGGTCAGCCAAAAACATTCAGTACTTC. Its translation is CASSLAGSAKNIQYF.